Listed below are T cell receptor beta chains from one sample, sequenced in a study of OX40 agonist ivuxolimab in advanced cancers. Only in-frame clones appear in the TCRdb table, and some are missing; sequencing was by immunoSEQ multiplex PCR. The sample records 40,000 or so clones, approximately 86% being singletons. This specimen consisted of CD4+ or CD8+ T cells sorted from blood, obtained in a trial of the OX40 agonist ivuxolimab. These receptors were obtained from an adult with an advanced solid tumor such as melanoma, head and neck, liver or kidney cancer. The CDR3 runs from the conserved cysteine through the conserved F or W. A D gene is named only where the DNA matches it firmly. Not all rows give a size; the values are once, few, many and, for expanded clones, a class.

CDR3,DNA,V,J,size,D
CASSLSRNNQPQHF,TGTGCCAGCAGCTTGAGTAGAAACAATCAGCCCCAGCATTTT,TRBV5-6,TRBJ1-5,NA,NA
CASSLAMWSSYEQYF,TGTGCCAGCAGCTTGGCTATGTGGAGCTCCTACGAGCAGTACTTC,TRBV5-5,TRBJ2-7,few,NA
CASSLAATSGRRRGNEQFF,TGTGCCAGCAGCTTAGCCGCTACTAGCGGGAGAAGAAGGGGCAATGAGCAGTTCTTC,TRBV11-2,TRBJ2-1,NA,TRBD2
CASSLGGTTGSQYF,TGTGCCAGCAGCTTAGGGGGTACGACGGGGTCGCAGTATTTT,TRBV7-8,TRBJ2-3,NA,NA
CASRDRGGSNEQFF,TGTGCCAGCAGGGACAGGGGGGGTTCCAATGAGCAGTTCTTC,TRBV27,TRBJ2-1,few,TRBD1
CASSARYSGRGNTGELFF,TGTGCCAGCAGCGCTCGATATAGCGGGAGGGGTAACACCGGGGAGCTGTTTTTT,TRBV9,TRBJ2-2,NA,TRBD2
CASSLDVAGGPGELFF,TGTGCCAGCAGCTTGGATGTAGCGGGAGGACCCGGGGAGCTGTTTTTT,TRBV5-4,TRBJ2-2,few,TRBD2
CASSGQGWDTQYF,TGTGCCAGTAGTGGACAGGGGTGGGATACGCAGTATTTT,TRBV19,TRBJ2-3,NA,TRBD1
CAVSPFDLGGARDYNSPLHF,TGTGCCGTCAGTCCCTTCGATCTTGGGGGGGCGAGGGACTATAATTCACCCCTCCACTTT,TRBV10-3,TRBJ1-6,NA,NA
CASSERGGGELFF,TGCGCCAGCAGCGAGAGGGGAGGCGGGGAGCTGTTTTTT,TRBV4-1,TRBJ2-2,NA,NA
CASSLTGDTDTQYF,TGTGCCAGCAGCTTAACAGGGGACACAGATACGCAGTATTTT,TRBV11-2,TRBJ2-3,NA,TRBD1
CASSPGLGTSYEQYF,TGTGCCAGCAGCCCCGGACTAGGAACCTCCTACGAGCAGTACTTC,TRBV7-8,TRBJ2-7,NA,TRBD2
CASSYGTVYGYTF,TGTGCCAGCAGTTACGGGACAGTTTATGGCTACACCTTC,TRBV28,TRBJ1-2,NA,TRBD1
CASSLDQQETQYF,TGTGCCAGCAGCTTAGATCAACAAGAGACCCAGTACTTC,TRBV7-6,TRBJ2-5,NA,NA
CASTRPERGNTIYF,TGTGCCAGCACCCGTCCCGAACGCGGAAACACCATATATTTT,TRBV6-6,TRBJ1-3,NA,NA
CASSLGQREETQYF,TGCGCCAGCAGCTTGGGACAGCGAGAAGAGACCCAGTACTTC,TRBV5-1,TRBJ2-5,NA,NA
CASSLRVAGGRNTGELFF,TGCGCCAGCAGCTTGCGGGTAGCGGGAGGTCGCAACACCGGGGAGCTGTTTTTT,TRBV5-1,TRBJ2-2,NA,TRBD2
CASSESTPRFYEQYF,TGTGCCAGCAGTGAAAGCACCCCAAGGTTCTACGAGCAGTACTTC,TRBV6-1,TRBJ2-7,NA,NA
CASSQGISGGTDTQYF,TGCGCCAGCAGCCAAGGGATATCGGGCGGCACAGATACGCAGTATTTT,TRBV4-1,TRBJ2-3,NA,NA
CASYRGLDQPQHF,TGTGCCAGCTACCGGGGCTTGGATCAGCCCCAGCATTTT,TRBV2,TRBJ1-5,NA,NA
CASGTNQPQHF,TGTGCCAGCGGCACAAATCAGCCCCAGCATTTT,TRBV6-1,TRBJ1-5,NA,NA
CASSVASSTGELFF,TGTGCCAGCAGCGTAGCGTCATCCACCGGGGAGCTGTTTTTT,TRBV9,TRBJ2-2,NA,NA
CASSSLGGENTEAFF,TGTGCCAGCAGCTCCTTGGGGGGGGAGAACACTGAAGCTTTCTTT,TRBV28,TRBJ1-1,NA,NA
CAIRGSSNTEAFF,TGTGCCATCAGGGGTTCTTCGAACACTGAAGCTTTCTTT,TRBV10-3,TRBJ1-1,NA,NA
CASSLILANTEAFF,TGCGCCAGCAGCTTGATACTGGCGAACACTGAAGCTTTCTTT,TRBV5-1,TRBJ1-1,few,NA
CASSLGGSNYEQYF,TGTGCCAGCAGCCTGGGGGGGAGTAATTACGAGCAGTACTTC,TRBV5-4,TRBJ2-7,NA,TRBD2
CASSREGGREQFF,TGTGCCAGCAGTCGCGAGGGAGGTCGGGAGCAGTTCTTC,TRBV27,TRBJ2-1,NA,NA
CASSLDSDTEAFF,TGCGCCAGCAGCTTGGACAGTGACACTGAAGCTTTCTTT,TRBV5-1,TRBJ1-1,NA,NA
CASSSTGTESTDTQYF,TGTGCCAGCAGCTCAACCGGGACAGAAAGCACAGATACGCAGTATTTT,TRBV7-6,TRBJ2-3,NA,TRBD1
CASSTIREGGTEAFF,TGTGCCAGCAGTACAATAAGGGAGGGCGGGACTGAAGCTTTCTTT,TRBV2,TRBJ1-1,NA,NA
CASSSSGSLGGELFF,TGTGCCAGCAGCTCTAGCGGGAGCCTGGGCGGGGAGCTGTTTTTT,TRBV7-6,TRBJ2-2,NA,TRBD2
CATQDRVGQPQHF,TGTGCCACCCAGGACAGGGTCGGCCAGCCCCAGCATTTT,TRBV6-6,TRBJ1-5,once,TRBD1
CASSPGFEQYF,TGTGCCAGTAGCCCTGGGTTCGAGCAGTACTTC,TRBV19,TRBJ2-7,NA,NA
CASSLALGRTSAYNEQFF,TGTGCCAGCAGCTTAGCGCTGGGTCGCACTAGCGCGTACAATGAGCAGTTCTTC,TRBV7-2,TRBJ2-1,once,TRBD2
CASSYGGTEAFF,TGTGCCAGCAGTTACGGTGGCACTGAAGCTTTCTTT,TRBV6-5,TRBJ1-1,NA,NA
CASEPLTEHNEQFF,TGTGCCAGCGAACCCCTGACCGAGCACAATGAGCAGTTCTTC,TRBV25-1,TRBJ2-1,few,NA
CASSTDSLNIYGYTF,TGCGCCAGCAGCACCGACAGCCTCAACATCTATGGCTACACCTTC,TRBV5-1,TRBJ1-2,once,NA
CASIRTGDAYEQYF,TGTGCCAGCATCCGGACAGGGGACGCCTACGAGCAGTACTTC,TRBV7-9,TRBJ2-7,NA,TRBD1
CASSWRLAESSYNEQFF,TGTGCCAGCAGCTGGCGGTTAGCGGAGAGCTCCTACAATGAGCAGTTCTTC,TRBV5-6,TRBJ2-1,few,NA
CASSPIDEGWGNQPQHF,TGTGCCAGCAGTCCAATTGACGAGGGGTGGGGCAATCAGCCCCAGCATTTT,TRBV27,TRBJ1-5,NA,NA
CASSEGVLAKNIQYF,TGCGCCAGCAGTGAGGGCGTACTAGCCAAAAACATTCAGTACTTC,TRBV10-1,TRBJ2-4,medium-sized,NA
CASSPAWANTEAFF,TGTGCCAGCAGCCCGGCTTGGGCCAACACTGAAGCTTTCTTT,TRBV5-5,TRBJ1-1,few,NA
CASSSGLLNQPQHF,TGTGCCAGCAGCTCGGGGCTACTCAATCAGCCCCAGCATTTT,TRBV5-6,TRBJ1-5,NA,NA
CASSIRASAFF,TGTGCCAGTAGTATCCGCGCATCGGCTTTCTTT,TRBV19,TRBJ1-1,NA,NA
CASSRGGANTGELFF,TGTGCCAGCAGCCGGGGAGGGGCGAACACCGGGGAGCTGTTTTTT,TRBV5-5,TRBJ2-2,NA,TRBD2
CASSLQGRNTEAFF,TGTGCCAGCAGTTTACAGGGCCGGAACACTGAAGCTTTCTTT,TRBV6-5,TRBJ1-1,NA,NA
CASSLALTSYEQYF,TGTGCCAGCAGCTTAGCTCTCACCTCCTACGAGCAGTACTTC,TRBV7-8,TRBJ2-7,NA,NA
CSVPILGIRGLSEPNEQFF,TGCAGCGTTCCCATCCTCGGGATAAGAGGACTATCAGAACCCAATGAGCAGTTCTTC,TRBV29-1,TRBJ2-1,NA,NA